A selection of T cell receptor beta chains follows, all from one sample in a study of cytomegalovirus exposure and HLA in healthy donors. Method: immunoSEQ multiplex PCR; TCRdb's copy keeps in-frame clones and lacks some. The data contain about 170,000 clones, roughly 81% of them singletons. Input material: PBMCs. The receptors were gathered from a man aged 25-45 years in good health and CMV-seropositive. Both conserved end residues are trimmed from each CDR3. The order of the fields is CDR3 length, V gene, D gene, J gene, CDR3 protein. The D gene is left open where the match is weak.

13	TRBV9	TRBD1	TRBJ2-3	ASSGWTGGTDTQY
17	TRBV4-3	TRBD2	TRBJ2-2	ASSQEKMGLAGDNGELF
13	TRBV5-1	.	TRBJ1-3	ASSLESSSGNTIY
11	TRBV9	.	TRBJ1-3	ASSEGAGNTIY
11	TRBV7-8	.	TRBJ1-1	ASSPAVNTEAF
12	TRBV2	.	TRBJ1-1	ASSTWTANTEAF
13	TRBV7-3	.	TRBJ2-7	ASSLTLVLVDEQY
14	TRBV7-9	.	TRBJ1-1	ASSLSSSRMNTEAF
13	TRBV4-3	.	TRBJ1-2	ASSQESAGRYGHT
14	TRBV4-1	.	TRBJ2-3	ASSQALATGTDTQY
15	TRBV15	.	TRBJ1-4	ATSREPIGITNEKLF
11	TRBV18	TRBD1	TRBJ1-2	ASYGTGDYGYT
11	TRBV5-4	.	TRBJ1-2	ASSLAAREGYT
10	TRBV29-1	TRBD1	TRBJ2-5	SVGTDQETQY
10	TRBV4-1	.	TRBJ2-7	ASSQGTAEQY
10	TRBV29-1	.	TRBJ1-2	SFANPNYGYT
14	TRBV7-2	TRBD2	TRBJ2-5	ASSLWGGAIQETQY
14	TRBV7-2	TRBD2	TRBJ2-3	ASSKRGGSGADTQY
12	TRBV6-6	TRBD1	TRBJ1-5	ASRYGTVNQPQH
12	TRBV5-1	.	TRBJ1-2	ASSPLGQSYGYT
15	TRBV30	TRBD1	TRBJ2-7	AWSGTGKLSLGYEQY
12	TRBV9	.	TRBJ1-5	ASSVGSSNQPQH
11	TRBV7-3	.	TRBJ1-1	ASSPGRGYEAF
11	TRBV29-1	.	TRBJ2-5	SGSQGGKETQY
14	TRBV25-1	TRBD2	TRBJ2-3	ASSGRLAGLTDTQY
13	TRBV2	.	TRBJ2-5	ASSEQTGGLGTQY
12	TRBV18	.	TRBJ1-1	ASSPLGGNTEAF
13	TRBV14	.	TRBJ2-7	ASSPPGVATYEQY
14	TRBV19	.	TRBJ1-4	ASTDPRGKDNEKLF
13	TRBV19	.	TRBJ1-1	ASSLERGLATEAF
12	TRBV27	.	TRBJ1-2	ASSLTGPNNGYT
15	TRBV11-2	.	TRBJ1-1	ASSLASPGYMNTEAF
13	TRBV7-9	.	TRBJ2-1	ASSRLIGSYNEQF
12	TRBV29-1	.	TRBJ2-3	SVVPPRGTDTQY
12	TRBV14	.	TRBJ1-1	ASSQGLRNTEAF
13	TRBV27	.	TRBJ1-1	ASSLIREMNTEAF
12	TRBV30	TRBD1	TRBJ2-7	AWSYSGGKYEQY
12	TRBV5-1	.	TRBJ2-1	ASHRPETSGEQF
11	TRBV19	.	TRBJ1-5	ASSPQGNQPQH
14	TRBV5-1	.	TRBJ2-7	ASSSTAGGSSYEQY
12	TRBV6-4	TRBD2	TRBJ2-2	ASSERGRTGELF
13	TRBV15	.	TRBJ2-1	ATSPLGGDSNEQF
16	TRBV19	.	TRBJ1-1	ASGLMWGENYWQTEAF
10	TRBV29-1	TRBD2	TRBJ2-7	SVRSGGYEQY
12	TRBV27	TRBD1	TRBJ2-7	ASSTGTGVHEQY
16	TRBV5-4	TRBD2	TRBJ2-3	ASSFPLGGSGITDTQY
13	TRBV9	.	TRBJ2-7	ASSVEVGGYYEQY
13	TRBV27	.	TRBJ2-3	ASSLARASTDTQY
14	TRBV7-2	.	TRBJ2-2	ASSFFLGTVTGELF
14	TRBV4-3	TRBD1	TRBJ2-2	ASSRVGRGKTGELF
11	TRBV2	.	TRBJ2-2	ASRRGGTGELF
12	TRBV7-2	.	TRBJ1-1	ASSPTDSHTEAF
13	TRBV7-8	TRBD1	TRBJ1-2	ASSQAGTVSSGYT
12	TRBV5-8	.	TRBJ2-6	ASSLATGANVLT
12	TRBV7-3	.	TRBJ2-5	ASSPTGLQETQY
12	TRBV7-2	TRBD1	TRBJ1-1	ASSSGTGYTEAF
8	TRBV2	.	TRBJ2-3	ASSTGTQY